These 2 T cell receptor beta chains came from one sample sequenced in a study of blood T cell repertoires in COVID-19. TCRdb's copy holds only in-frame clones and misses some; the assay was immunoSEQ multiplex PCR. Of 250,000 to 300,000 clones detected, about nine tenths appear once; the ten largest clones hold approximately 1.5%. Sequencing was carried out using PBMCs or T cells enriched from blood (not recorded which). Source of these receptors: a woman aged 40 to 50 who had recovered from COVID-19.

The CDR3 loop reads CASSLKTGSSYNSPLHF. The CDR3 coding sequence is TGTGCCAGCAGCTTAAAAACAGGGAGCTCCTATAATTCACCCCTCCACTTT. The V and J genes are TRBV5-6 and TRBJ1-6; TRBD1 might be the D (6 bases). The CDR3 has 17 amino acids. CDR1 and CDR2 from the germline V gene are SGHDT and YYEEEE. Trimming shortened V by 2 bases and J by 0 bases, and 12 bases separated the two germline ends.

This clone was counted only a few times. The V and J genes are TRBV30 and TRBJ1-3; D gene ambiguous. The CDR3 covers 13 residues. V was pared by 4 bases and J by 0 bases, with 7 bases between. Germline CDR1 is GTSNPN and CDR2 is SVGIG (reference sequence). This chain's CDR3 is CAWIVSSGNTIYF. The CDR3 DNA follows: TGTGCCTGGATCGTCAGCTCTGGAAACACCATATATTTT.